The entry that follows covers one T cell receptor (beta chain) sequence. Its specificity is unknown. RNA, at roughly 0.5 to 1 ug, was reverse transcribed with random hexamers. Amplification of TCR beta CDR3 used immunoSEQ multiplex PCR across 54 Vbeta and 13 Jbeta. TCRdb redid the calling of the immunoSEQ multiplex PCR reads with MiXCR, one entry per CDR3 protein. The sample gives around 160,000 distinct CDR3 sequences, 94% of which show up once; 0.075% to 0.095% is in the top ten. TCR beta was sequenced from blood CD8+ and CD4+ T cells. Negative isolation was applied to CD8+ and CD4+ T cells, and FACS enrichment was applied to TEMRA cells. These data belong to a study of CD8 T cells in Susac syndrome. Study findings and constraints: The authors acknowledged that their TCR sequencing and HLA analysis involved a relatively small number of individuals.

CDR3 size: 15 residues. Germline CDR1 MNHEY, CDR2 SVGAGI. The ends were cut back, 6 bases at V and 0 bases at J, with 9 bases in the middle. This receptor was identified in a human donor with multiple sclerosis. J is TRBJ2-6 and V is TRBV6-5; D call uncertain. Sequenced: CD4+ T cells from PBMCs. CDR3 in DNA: TGTGCCAGCAGGGGTCTCAGCTCTGGGGCCAACGTCCTGACTTTC. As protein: CASRGLSSGANVLTF.